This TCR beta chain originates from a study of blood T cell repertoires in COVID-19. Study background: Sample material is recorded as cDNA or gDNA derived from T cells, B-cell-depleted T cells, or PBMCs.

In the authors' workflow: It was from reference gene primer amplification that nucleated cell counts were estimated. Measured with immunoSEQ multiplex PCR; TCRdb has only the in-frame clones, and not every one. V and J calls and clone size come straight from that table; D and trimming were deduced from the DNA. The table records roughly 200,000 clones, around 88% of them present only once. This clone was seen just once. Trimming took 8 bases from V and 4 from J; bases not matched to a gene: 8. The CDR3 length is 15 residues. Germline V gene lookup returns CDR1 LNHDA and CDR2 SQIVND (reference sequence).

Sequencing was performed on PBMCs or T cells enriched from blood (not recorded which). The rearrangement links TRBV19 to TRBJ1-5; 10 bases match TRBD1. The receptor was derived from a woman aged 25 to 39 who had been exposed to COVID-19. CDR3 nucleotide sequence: TGTGCCAGTGAGACCGGGACAGGGGTTAATCAGCCCCAGCATTTT. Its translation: CASETGTGVNQPQHF.